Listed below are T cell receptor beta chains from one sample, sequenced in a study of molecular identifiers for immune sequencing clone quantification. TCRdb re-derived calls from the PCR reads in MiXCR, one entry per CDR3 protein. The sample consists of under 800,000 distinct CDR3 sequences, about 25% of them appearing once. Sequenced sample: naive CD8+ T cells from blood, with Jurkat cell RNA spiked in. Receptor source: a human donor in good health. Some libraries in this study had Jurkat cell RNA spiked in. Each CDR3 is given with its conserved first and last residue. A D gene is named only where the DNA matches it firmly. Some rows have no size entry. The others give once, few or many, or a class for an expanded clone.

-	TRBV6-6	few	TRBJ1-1	TGTGCCAGCAGTTACGGCGTCAGCGTGAACACTGAAGCTTTCTTT	CASSYGVSVNTEAFF
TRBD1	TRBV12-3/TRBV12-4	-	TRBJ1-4	TGTGCCAGCAGTTGGACGGGACAGGATAATGAAAAACTGTTTTTT	CASSWTGQDNEKLFF
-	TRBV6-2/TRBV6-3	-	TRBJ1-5	TGTGCCAGCAGTCCGGGTCCCCAGGGGACGAAAAGCAATCAGCCCCAGCATTTT	CASSPGPQGTKSNQPQHF
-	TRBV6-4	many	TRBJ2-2	TGTGCCAGCAGTGACTCGGGGGGCCCGAACACCGGGGAGCTGTTTTTT	CASSDSGGPNTGELFF
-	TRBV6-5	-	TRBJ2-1	TGTGCCAGCAGTTACACGGACACAGGGTCCCGATACAATGAGCAGTTCTTC	CASSYTDTGSRYNEQFF
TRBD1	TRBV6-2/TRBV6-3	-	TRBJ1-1	TGTGCCAGCAGTGTCTCGGACAGGGGGGACACTGAAGCTTTCTTT	CASSVSDRGDTEAFF
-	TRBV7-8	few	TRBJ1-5	TGTGCCAGCAGCCCCGTAACAGGGAGAGGGAATCAGCCCCAGCATTTT	CASSPVTGRGNQPQHF
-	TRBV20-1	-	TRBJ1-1	TGCAGTGCTAGAGATCTGACGGGGACCACTGAAGCTTTCTTT	CSARDLTGTTEAFF
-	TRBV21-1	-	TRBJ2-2	TGTGCCAGCCTGTGGGCGGGGCCTAACACCGGGGAGCTGTTTTTT	CASLWAGPNTGELFF
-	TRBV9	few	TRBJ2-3	TGTGCCAGCAGCGTAGGAGCTCCCGCAGATACGCAGTATTTT	CASSVGAPADTQYF
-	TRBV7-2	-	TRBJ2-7	TGTGCCAGCAGCTTAGAGACGGGAGCCTACGAGCAGTACTTC	CASSLETGAYEQYF
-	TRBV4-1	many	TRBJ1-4	TGCGCCTTCAGGTCTTCTCTGGGAGATAATGAAAAACTGTTTTTT	CAFRSSLGDNEKLFF
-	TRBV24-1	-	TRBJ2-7	TGTGCCACCAGTGATTTAGATCCGGGCAGGAAGAGCTACGAGCAGTACTTC	CATSDLDPGRKSYEQYF
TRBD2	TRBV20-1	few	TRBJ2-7	TGCAGTGCCAAACTAGCGGGGGTCGACGAGCAGTACTTC	CSAKLAGVDEQYF
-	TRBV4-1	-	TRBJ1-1	TGCGCCAGCAGCCAAGTGGGCAGGACTGAAGCTTTCTTT	CASSQVGRTEAFF
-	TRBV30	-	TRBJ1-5	TGTGCCTGGAGTGATGGGCGACCGGTCGGTCAGCCCCAGCATTTT	CAWSDGRPVGQPQHF
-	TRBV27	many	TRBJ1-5	TGTGCCAGCAGTTTAGTTGGGGGAGGCAATCAGCCCCAGCATTTT	CASSLVGGGNQPQHF
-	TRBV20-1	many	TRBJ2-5	TGCAGTGCTAGTGATCTGTTGTACCAAGAGACCCAGTACTTC	CSASDLLYQETQYF
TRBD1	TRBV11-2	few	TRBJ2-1	TGTGCCAGCAGCTGGTCCGGGACAGGGTTCGGCAATGAGCAGTTCTTC	CASSWSGTGFGNEQFF
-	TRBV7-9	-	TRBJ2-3	TGTGCCAGCAGCTTTGCTGCACGTGATAGCACAGATACGCAGTATTTT	CASSFAARDSTDTQYF
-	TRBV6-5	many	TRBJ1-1	TGTGCCAGCAGTTACTCGTTGAACACTGAAGCTTTCTTT	CASSYSLNTEAFF
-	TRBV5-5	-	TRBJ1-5	TGTGCCAGCAGCCCGGACGCCCTCAATCAGCCCCAGCATTTT	CASSPDALNQPQHF
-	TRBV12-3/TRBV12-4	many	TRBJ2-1	TGTGCCAGCAGGGGTACACGCGTGGGGTATGAGCAGTTCTTC	CASRGTRVGYEQFF
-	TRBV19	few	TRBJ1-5	TGTGCCAGTAGTAAGCATGACAGTATCTATAGCAATCAGCCCCAGCATTTT	CASSKHDSIYSNQPQHF
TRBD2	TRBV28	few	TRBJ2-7	TGTGCCAGCAGTTTATACGAACTAGCGGGAGGGCTCGCGTCCTACGAGCAGTACTTC	CASSLYELAGGLASYEQYF
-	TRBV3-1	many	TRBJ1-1	TGTGCCAGCAGCCAGACCAGGGGTAGCACTGAAGCTTTCTTT	CASSQTRGSTEAFF
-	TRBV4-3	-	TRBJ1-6	TGCGCCAGCAGCCAAGTCGCGGGGGTTGGTTCACCCCTCCACTTT	CASSQVAGVGSPLHF